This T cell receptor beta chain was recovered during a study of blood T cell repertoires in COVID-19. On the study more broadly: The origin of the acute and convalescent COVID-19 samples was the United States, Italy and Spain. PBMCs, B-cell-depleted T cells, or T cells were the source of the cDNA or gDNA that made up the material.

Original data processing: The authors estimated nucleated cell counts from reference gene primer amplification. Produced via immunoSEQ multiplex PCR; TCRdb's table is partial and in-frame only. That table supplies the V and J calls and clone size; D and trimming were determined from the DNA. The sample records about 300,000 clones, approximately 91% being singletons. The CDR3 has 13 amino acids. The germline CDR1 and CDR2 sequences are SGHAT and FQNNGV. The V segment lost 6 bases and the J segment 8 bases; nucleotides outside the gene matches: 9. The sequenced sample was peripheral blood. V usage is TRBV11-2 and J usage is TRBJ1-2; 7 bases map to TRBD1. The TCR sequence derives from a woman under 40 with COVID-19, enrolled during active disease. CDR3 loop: CASRNRGGEGYTF. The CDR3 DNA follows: TGTGCCAGCAGAAACAGGGGCGGGGAAGGCTACACCTTC.